The 8 T cell receptor beta chains below all came from one sample that was sequenced in a study of blood T cell repertoires in COVID-19. Profiling relied on immunoSEQ multiplex PCR, and the TCRdb table lists in-frame clones only, not all of them. The sample has approximately 250,000 clones; around 88% are singletons. Source material: peripheral blood. Source of these receptors: a woman in her 70s with COVID-19, enrolled during active disease.

Note on this clone: The same CDR3 can be traced to other DNA sequences in this sample. V gene TRBV24-1 combines with J gene TRBJ2-1, with TRBD1 matching over 8 bases. Germline V gene sequence: CDR1 KGHDR, CDR2 SFDVKD. The V and J ends lost 4 bases and 7 bases, in that order; junction bases with no gene match: 11. CDR3 length: 16 residues. The CDR3 DNA is TGTGCCACCAGTGACCCTACAGGGGGTGGGGGGAATGAGCAGTTCTTC. Protein sequence: CATSDPTGGGGNEQFF.

The rearrangement uses TRBV2 and TRBJ2-1; 11 bases line up with TRBD2. Per the germline V gene, CDR1 is SNHLY and CDR2 is FYNNEI. After removal of 0 bases from V and 1 base from J, the junction contained 8 bases not matched to a gene. CDR3 length: 19 residues. Written as DNA, the CDR3 is TGTGCCAGCAGTGAAGCGGTGGGGCTAGCGGGGGGTTCCTACAATGAGCAGTTCTTC. It yields the protein CASSEAVGLAGGSYNEQFF. Full variable domain (outside the CDR3, taken from reference TRBV2 and TRBJ2-1): EPEVTQTPSHQVTQMGQEVILRCVPISNHLYFYWYRQILGQKVEFLVSFYNNEISEKSEIFDDQFSVERPDGSNFTLKIRSTKLEDSAMYFCASSEAVGLAGGSYNEQFFGPGTRLTVL.

The chain joins TRBV5-8 to TRBJ2-3; D might be TRBD1 (5 bases). The CDR3 runs to 14 residues. Germline V gives CDR1 SGHTS, CDR2 YDEGEE. V was cut by 1 base and J by 10 bases, with 16 bases left in between. The CDR3 here is CASSLFQGGGAQYF. CDR3 in DNA: TGTGCCAGCAGCTTGTTTCAGGGCGGCGGCGCGCAGTATTTT. The full variable domain, rest sourced from reference TRBV5-8 and TRBJ2-3, is EAGVTQSPTHLIKTRGQQATLRCSPISGHTSVYWYQQALGLGLQFLLWYDEGEERNRGNFPPRFSGRQFPNYSSELNVNALELEDSALYLCASSLFQGGGAQYFGPGTRLTVL.

J is TRBJ2-2 and V is TRBV3-1 (or the pseudogene TRBV3-2), with D possibly being TRBD2 (5 bases). CDR3 size: 16 residues. Deletions cut 3 bases from V and 4 bases from J, with 15 bases between. Germline-derived CDR1 and CDR2 are LGHDT and YNNKEL (reference sequence). The CDR3 DNA follows: TGTGCCAGCAGCCAGGAGCTAGCCACGGGCACCGGGGAGCTGTTTTTT. This codes for CASSQELATGTGELFF.

This clone was counted a few times. The V call is TRBV10-1, the J call TRBJ2-1; 8 bases line up with TRBD2. This CDR3 contains 13 residues. J lost 5 bases, V lost 7 bases, and 4 bases had no gene match. The V gene's germline CDR1 is WNHNN and CDR2 SYGVQD (reference sequence). As DNA, the CDR3 is TGCGCCAGCAATGGGACTAGGCACAATGAGCAGTTCTTC. The encoded protein is CASNGTRHNEQFF.

The chain joins TRBV6-6 to TRBJ2-2; TRBD1 aligns across 10 bases. The CDR3 has 15 amino acids. J lost 3 bases, V lost 5 bases, and 3 bases had no gene match. Germline loops: CDR1 MNHNY, CDR2 SVGAGI (reference sequence). CDR3 region: CASSMGQGYTGELFF. The DNA of the CDR3 is TGTGCCAGCAGTATGGGACAGGGGTACACCGGGGAGCTGTTTTTT.

The chain couples TRBV11-2 to TRBJ1-5; maybe TRBD1 (5 bases). This CDR3 region has 13 residues. CDR1 and CDR2 (germline): SGHAT, FQNNGV. V shed 1 base and J shed 7 bases, with 8 bases lying between them. CDR3 sequence reads: CASSLGWGQPQHF. CDR3 DNA: TGTGCCAGCAGCTTAGGGTGGGGCCAGCCCCAGCATTTT.

V usage is TRBV5-1 and J usage is TRBJ2-7, with a possible D match to TRBD2 (6 bases). The CDR3 is 15 residues long. Germline CDR1 reads SGHRS; CDR2 reads YFSETQ. V lost 5 bases and J 0 bases, leaving 15 bases between the germline ends. CDR3 loop: CASSPVEGLSYEQYF. The CDR3 region has the DNA TGCGCCAGCAGTCCGGTGGAGGGACTCTCCTACGAGCAGTACTTC.